This is a list of T cell receptor beta chains from one sample in a study of blood T cell repertoires in COVID-19. Assay used: immunoSEQ multiplex PCR; TCRdb lists only in-frame clones, some missing. The table has 60,000 to 75,000 clones, around 90% seen once. Specimen: peripheral blood. The source of these receptors is a human donor in a cohort sampled during active COVID-19. Both conserved end residues are part of each CDR3. D genes are given only for firm matches. Clone size, where shown, is once, few, many, or a class for clones that have expanded.

V gene	D gene	clone size	J gene	CDR3 protein	CDR3 DNA
TRBV19	TRBD1	-	TRBJ1-5	CASSADRDKDQPQHF	TGTGCCAGTAGTGCCGACAGGGATAAGGATCAGCCCCAGCATTTT
TRBV5-1	TRBD1	-	TRBJ2-6	CASSFQGQDLAGANVLTF	TGCGCCAGCAGCTTTCAGGGACAGGACCTGGCTGGGGCCAACGTCCTGACTTTC
TRBV5-6	TRBD1	-	TRBJ1-4	CASSRTGITNEKLFF	TGTGCCAGCAGCAGGACAGGCATAACTAATGAAAAACTGTTTTTT
TRBV7-3	TRBD2	-	TRBJ2-3	CASSLFGGTSGSRADTQYF	TGTGCCAGCAGCTTATTTGGCGGGACTAGCGGGAGTAGGGCAGATACGCAGTATTTT
TRBV5-1	-	-	TRBJ2-7	CASSLEQGGRSGQYF	TGCGCCAGCAGCTTGGAACAGGGCGGCCGGTCGGGGCAGTACTTC
TRBV11-1	TRBD1	-	TRBJ1-1	CASSHRTGVETEAFF	TGTGCCAGCAGCCACCGGACAGGGGTTGAAACTGAAGCTTTCTTT
TRBV10-1	TRBD2	-	TRBJ2-7	CASSETSGSWDEQYF	TGCGCCAGCAGTGAGACTAGCGGGAGTTGGGACGAGCAGTACTTC
TRBV6-6	-	-	TRBJ1-5	CASSQKSNQPQHF	TGTGCCAGCTCGCAGAAGAGCAATCAGCCCCAGCATTTT
TRBV5-5	-	-	TRBJ2-1	CASSFGAGVDLHEQFF	TGTGCCAGCAGCTTTGGAGCGGGTGTTGATCTGCATGAGCAGTTCTTC
TRBV7-3	TRBD2	-	TRBJ2-3	CASSTLGRGGTDTQYF	TGTGCCAGCAGCACGCTTGGGCGGGGGGGCACAGATACGCAGTATTTT
TRBV5-4	TRBD2	-	TRBJ2-1	CASSLGGLAGASYNEQFF	TGTGCCAGCAGCTTGGGGGGACTAGCGGGGGCCTCCTACAATGAGCAGTTCTTC
TRBV5-8	TRBD1	-	TRBJ1-2	CASSFTGESNYGYTF	TGTGCCAGCAGCTTTACAGGGGAATCTAACTATGGCTACACCTTC
TRBV9	-	once	TRBJ2-1	CASSVGTGSYNEQFF	TGTGCCAGCAGCGTAGGTACAGGCTCCTACAATGAGCAGTTCTTC
TRBV7-8	-	once	TRBJ1-5	CASSINLAGVGQPQHF	TGTGCCAGCAGCATCAACCTAGCAGGGGTGGGTCAGCCCCAGCATTTT
TRBV10-3	TRBD2	-	TRBJ2-7	CAISDSSSGNWYEQYF	TGTGCCATCAGTGACTCTTCAAGCGGGAACTGGTACGAGCAGTACTTC